Following are 27 T cell receptor beta chains from one sample sequenced in a study of OX40 agonist ivuxolimab in advanced cancers. Sequenced by immunoSEQ multiplex PCR; TCRdb stores in-frame clones only, minus some. Altogether about 79,000 clones are present, about 85% being singletons, with the ten largest covering around 3.8%. Material: CD4+ or CD8+ T cells sorted from blood, obtained in a trial of the OX40 agonist ivuxolimab. These receptors all come from an adult with an advanced solid tumor such as melanoma, head and neck, liver or kidney cancer.

The chain couples TRBV4-2 to TRBJ2-2, with TRBD2 matching over 10 bases. This CDR3 has 15 amino acids. CDR1 is LGHNA, CDR2 YNFKEQ, per germline. The trim removed 4 bases at V and 3 bases at J, leaving 2 bases unmatched. Written as DNA, the CDR3 is TGTGCCAGCAGCCCTAGCGGGGGCGACACCGGGGAGCTGTTTTTT. Translation: CASSPSGGDTGELFF.

The V gene is TRBV10-2, the J gene TRBJ1-4; D uncertain. Germline values: CDR1 WSHSY, CDR2 SAAADI. V gave up 3 bases and J gave up 4 bases, with 6 bases separating them. The CDR3 spans 13 residues. This CDR3 reads CASSEGNNEKLFF. The CDR3 region has the DNA TGCGCCAGCAGTGAAGGGAATAATGAAAAACTGTTTTTT.

About this clone: The identical CDR3 is also encoded by other nucleotide sequences in the sample. The chain employs TRBV15 and TRBJ2-7; 9 bases are shared with TRBD2. CDR1 and CDR2 from the germline V gene are LNHNV and YYDKDF (reference sequence). The CDR3 contains 15 residues. The V and J ends lost 0 bases and 3 bases, in that order; junction bases with no gene match: 3. CDR3 coding DNA: TGTGCCACCAGCAGAGAGTTGACTAGCGGCTACGAGCAGTACTTC. Translated: CATSRELTSGYEQYF.

The genes are TRBV4-2 and TRBJ2-5, with TRBD2 identical over 11 bases. The ends lost 2 bases at V and 5 bases at J; junction bases unmatched: 4. Germline CDR1 and CDR2: LGHNA and YNFKEQ. This CDR3 comprises 15 residues. CDR3 nucleotides: TGTGCCAGCAGCCAAATAGCGGGAGGGCCTGAGACCCAGTACTTC. Protein sequence: CASSQIAGGPETQYF.

V usage is TRBV5-1 and J usage is TRBJ2-7; perhaps TRBD2 as D (6 bases). Trimming cost V 6 bases and J 5 bases, with 15 bases left between them. Germline V gene lookup returns CDR1 SGHRS and CDR2 YFSETQ. The CDR3 spans 13 residues. CDR3 DNA: TGCGCCAGCACCCGGGGGATCGGGGACGAGCAGTACTTC. Amino acids: CASTRGIGDEQYF.

This clone showed up just a few times. V gene TRBV6-5 combines with J gene TRBJ2-7, with 10 bases matching TRBD1. CDR1 and CDR2 (germline): MNHEY, SVGAGI. The CDR3 covers 15 residues. V lost 6 bases and J lost 2; bases outside the gene matches: 7. CDR3 loop: CASRQGQGGAYEQYF. CDR3 coding DNA: TGTGCCAGCAGACAAGGACAGGGGGGCGCCTACGAGCAGTACTTC.

The chain couples TRBV10-3 to TRBJ2-1; 7 nucleotides match TRBD2. The CDR3 sequence is 13 residues long. Losses at the gene ends were 7 bases for V and 7 bases for J; bases not matched to a gene: 7. The germline V gene has CDR1 ENHRY and CDR2 SYGVKD. DNA for the CDR3: TGTGCCATCACGCCTCCCGGGGGGAATGAGCAGTTCTTC. Residues: CAITPPGGNEQFF.

V gene TRBV2 combines with J gene TRBJ2-3; D unclear. CDR1 and CDR2 (germline): SNHLY, FYNNEI. This CDR3 has 13 amino acids. V lost 7 bases, J lost 6 bases, and 14 bases lay in between. In nucleotides, the CDR3 is TGTGCCAGCAACAAAGAGAGTAGTGATACGCAGTATTTT. It specifies CASNKESSDTQYF.

The rearrangement uses TRBV6-5 and TRBJ1-1, with D unresolved. Looked up from germline, CDR1 is MNHEY and CDR2 is SVGAGI. With 2 bases removed from V and 2 bases from J, the gap between germline ends came to 12 bases. This CDR3 comprises 15 residues. The CDR3 reads CASSYGVGRNTEAFF. The CDR3 nucleotides are TGTGCCAGCAGTTACGGGGTCGGGAGAAACACTGAAGCTTTCTTT.

The table lists this clone with a few counts. J is TRBJ1-1 and V is TRBV27; possible D gene TRBD1, 6 bases. CDR1 is MNHEY and CDR2 is SMNVEV in the germline V gene (reference sequence). The CDR3 is 14 amino acids. Trimming left V 3 bases short and J 4 bases short, with 12 bases between. As DNA, the CDR3 is TGTGCCAGCAGTTTTCAGGGGAGGGGCACTGAAGCTTTCTTT. Protein: CASSFQGRGTEAFF.

The chain joins TRBV5-1 to TRBJ2-2; 9 bases map to TRBD2. This CDR3 has 17 amino acids. Looked up from germline, CDR1 is SGHRS and CDR2 is YFSETQ. The J segment lost 5 bases and the V segment lost 0 bases, leaving 8 bases of the junction unmatched. DNA for the CDR3: TGCGCCAGCAGCTTGGCCCTTAGCGGGAGCGGGACCGGGGAGCTGTTTTTT. Encoded protein: CASSLALSGSGTGELFF.

V usage is TRBV5-1 and J usage is TRBJ2-3; D is uncertain. V dropped 4 bases and J dropped 0 bases, with 12 bases sitting between them. Germline-derived CDR1 and CDR2 are SGHRS and YFSETQ. The CDR3 loop spans 15 amino acids. The CDR3 DNA is TGCGCCAGCAGCCCCTCGGCAGTAAGCACAGATACGCAGTATTTT. This gives the protein CASSPSAVSTDTQYF.

The chain uses TRBV21-1 and TRBJ2-7. TRBV21-1 is designated a pseudogene. The CDR3 is made up of 13 amino acids. This chain's CDR3 is CASSPWGPYEQYF. The CDR3 DNA follows: TGTGCCAGCAGTCCCTGGGGACCCTACGAGCAGTACTTC.

V and J are TRBV28 and TRBJ2-7; tentatively, D is TRBD1 (5 bases). Germline V gives CDR1 MDHEN, CDR2 SYDVKM. V was pared by 2 bases and J by 1 base, with 9 bases between. This CDR3 has 14 residues. In DNA, the CDR3 is TGTGCCAGCAGTTTACAGGGCTCGTCCTACGAGCAGTACTTC. Residues: CASSLQGSSYEQYF.

The chain links TRBV7-9 to TRBJ1-1; no clear D gene. CDR3 length: 11 amino acids. CDR1 SEHNR and CDR2 FQNEAQ come from the germline V gene (reference sequence). Trimming removed 2 bases at V and 7 bases at J, with 5 bases between. DNA of the CDR3: TGTGCCAGCAGCTTATGGGTTGAAGCTTTCTTT. Translation: CASSLWVEAFF.

The V and J genes are TRBV4-1 and TRBJ2-1; 10 bases agree with TRBD2. The CDR3 runs to 13 residues. The germline V gene has CDR1 MGHRA and CDR2 YSYEKL. Trimming at V came to 8 bases and at J to 4 bases, leaving 2 bases not matched to a gene. The CDR3 reads CASGLAAYNEQFF. In nucleotides, the CDR3 is TGCGCCAGCGGACTAGCGGCATACAATGAGCAGTTCTTC.

The V and J genes are TRBV7-9 and TRBJ2-1, with 9 positions matching TRBD1. Germline CDR1 and CDR2: SEHNR and FQNEAQ (reference sequence). Trimming took 5 bases from V and 8 from J; bases not matched to a gene: 10. The CDR3 is made up of 15 amino acids. CDR3 bases: TGTGCCAGCAGCCCGCCGGGACAGGGTGGTTATGAGCAGTTCTTC. It yields the protein CASSPPGQGGYEQFF.

The chain recombines TRBV28 with TRBJ2-5; no clear D. This CDR3 contains 14 residues. The ends were cut back, 5 bases at V and 0 bases at J, with 10 bases in the middle. Germline CDR1 MDHEN, CDR2 SYDVKM. The chain's CDR3 is CASSRHYHQETQYF. The CDR3 nucleotides read TGTGCCAGCAGTAGGCACTACCACCAAGAGACCCAGTACTTC.

The J gene is TRBJ1-1, the V gene TRBV6-6, with 7 bases aligning to TRBD1. Per germline, CDR1 MNHNY and CDR2 SVGAGI (reference sequence). This CDR3 has 14 amino acids. Trimming took 5 bases from V and 12 from J; bases not matched to a gene: 15. The CDR3 sequence is CASSAKTGSAETFF. CDR3 coding DNA: TGTGCCAGCAGTGCGAAGACAGGGAGCGCCGAAACTTTCTTT.

V is TRBV21-1 and J is TRBJ2-3; the DNA was not compared with TRBD1, the D call given in the table. TRBV21-1 is a recognized pseudogene. The CDR3 runs 18 residues. The CDR3 loop reads CASSKVAAGRNMRYTQYF. Written as DNA, the CDR3 is TGTGCCAGCAGCAAAGTCGCGGCAGGGCGGAACATGAGATACACGCAGTATTTT.

The V gene is TRBV14, the J gene TRBJ2-5; no clear D gene. Germline V lookup: CDR1 SGHDN, CDR2 FVKESK. CDR3 length: 12 amino acids. V lost 3 bases, J lost 2 bases, and 4 bases lay in between. The CDR3 DNA reads as TGTGCCAGCAGCCAGGAGCAAGAGACCCAGTACTTC. Its translation is CASSQEQETQYF.

This clone was counted only a few times. This sequence joins TRBV7-8 and TRBJ2-7; TRBD1 agrees at 8 bases. CDR1 and CDR2 (germline): SGHVS, FQNEAQ. The CDR3 length is 14 residues. After removal of 2 bases from V and 5 bases from J, the junction contained 5 bases not matched to a gene. CDR3 loop: CASSLPGGQNEQYF. The CDR3 DNA follows: TGTGCCAGCAGCTTACCAGGGGGCCAGAACGAGCAGTACTTC.

The chain employs TRBV5-4 and TRBJ2-2; TRBD2 matches at 9 bases. J was trimmed by 5 bases and V by 6 bases; bases with no gene match: 8. The CDR3 spans 15 residues. Germline assignment: CDR1 SGHNT and CDR2 YYREEE (reference sequence). CDR3: CASTYFSGSTGELFF. The CDR3 DNA follows: TGTGCCAGCACCTACTTTAGCGGGAGTACCGGGGAGCTGTTTTTT.

The chain combines TRBV5-1 with TRBJ2-5; 10 nucleotides line up with TRBD1. The CDR3 consists of 14 residues. Germline CDR1 is SGHRS and CDR2 is YFSETQ. The V segment lost 3 bases and the J segment 3 bases; nucleotides outside the gene matches: 2. The CDR3: CASSSGTGEETQYF. The CDR3, as DNA: TGCGCCAGCAGCTCCGGGACAGGGGAAGAGACCCAGTACTTC.

V gene TRBV11-3 combines with J gene TRBJ2-2; D uncertain. The CDR3 totals 13 residues. Deletions cut 8 bases from V and 4 bases from J, with 11 bases between. The germline V gene encodes CDR1 SGHNT and CDR2 YENEEA. The CDR3 here is CASSSRSTGELFF. CDR3 DNA sequence: TGTGCCAGCTCATCCAGAAGCACCGGGGAGCTGTTTTTT.

The V and J genes are TRBV28 and TRBJ1-4; TRBD1 is a possible D gene (6 bases). The V and J ends lost 2 bases and 0 bases respectively, with 13 bases between them. The length of the CDR3 is 17 residues. The germline gives CDR1 MDHEN, CDR2 SYDVKM. In DNA form, the CDR3 reads TGTGCCAGCAGTTTAGATAGGTCAGGGGCAACTAATGAAAAACTGTTTTTT. This gives the protein CASSLDRSGATNEKLFF.

The V gene is TRBV28, the J gene TRBJ2-2, with D uncertain. The CDR3 runs 13 residues. Germline V gene data show CDR1 as MDHEN and CDR2 as SYDVKM. V was clipped by 7 bases and J by 4 bases, with 10 bases between them. CDR3 DNA sequence: TGTGCCAGCAAAATATGGGGCACCGGGGAGCTGTTTTTT. Translated: CASKIWGTGELFF.